This TCR beta chain stems from a study of cytomegalovirus exposure and HLA in healthy donors. Germline-derived CDR1 and CDR2 are MDHEN and SYDVKM. This CDR3 has 14 residues. V gave up 2 bases and J gave up 0 bases, with 5 bases separating them. Sequenced by immunoSEQ multiplex PCR; TCRdb stores in-frame clones only, minus some. Here the sample spans roughly 60,000 clones, approximately 96% being singletons. The rearrangement joins TRBV28 to TRBJ2-1; D gene ambiguous. The source material was PBMCs. This clonotype was sampled from a man between 18 and 35 years old in good health and CMV-seronegative. CDR3 nucleotides: TGTGCCAGCAGTTTAAGCCACTCCTACAATGAGCAGTTCTTC. The encoded protein is CASSLSHSYNEQFF.